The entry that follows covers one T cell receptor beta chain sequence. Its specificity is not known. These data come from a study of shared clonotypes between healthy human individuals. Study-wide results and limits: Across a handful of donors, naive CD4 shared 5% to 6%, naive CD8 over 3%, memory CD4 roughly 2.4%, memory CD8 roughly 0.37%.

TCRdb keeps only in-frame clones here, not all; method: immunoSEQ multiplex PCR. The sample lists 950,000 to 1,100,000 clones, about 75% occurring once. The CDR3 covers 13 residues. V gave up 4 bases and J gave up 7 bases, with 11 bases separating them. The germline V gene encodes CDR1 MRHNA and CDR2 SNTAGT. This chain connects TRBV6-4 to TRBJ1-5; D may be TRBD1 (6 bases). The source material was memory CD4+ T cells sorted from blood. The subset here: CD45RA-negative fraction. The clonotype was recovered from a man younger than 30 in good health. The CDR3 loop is CASSGQAGQPQHF. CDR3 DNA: TGTGCCAGCAGTGGACAGGCTGGACAGCCCCAGCATTTT.